These 27 T cell receptor beta chains were sequenced from one sample in a study of technical replicates of blood from a handful of donors. Assay used: immunoSEQ multiplex PCR; TCRdb lists only in-frame clones, some missing. The table records about 97,000 clones, 85% to 95% of them present only once. The material sequenced was T cells isolated from PBMCs. These receptors all stem from a human donor in good health.

The chain carries TRBV7-8 and TRBJ1-1, with D possibly TRBD1 on 5 matching bases. This CDR3 has 15 amino acids. Per germline, CDR1 SGHVS and CDR2 FQNEAQ. V lost 5 bases, J lost 2 bases, and 15 bases lay in between. The CDR3 loop is CASSKTAGKNTEAFF. The CDR3 bases are TGTGCCAGCAGCAAGACAGCGGGGAAAAACACTGAAGCTTTCTTT.

V gene TRBV29-1 combines with J gene TRBJ2-5; D is uncertain. Germline CDR1 SQVTM, CDR2 ANQGSEA. The CDR3 is 17 amino acids. Trimming removed 4 bases at V and 4 bases at J, with 25 bases between. The CDR3 region has the DNA TGCAGCGTTGTTTCCCCATTTCTTGACCCTTCGGGAGAGACCCAGTACTTC. Translation: CSVVSPFLDPSGETQYF.

The rearrangement uses TRBV28 and TRBJ1-2, with 8 bases identical to TRBD1. The V and J ends lost 5 bases and 5 bases, in that order; junction bases with no gene match: 7. CDR1 is MDHEN and CDR2 is SYDVKM in the germline V gene. This CDR3 region has 14 residues. The CDR3 reads CASSKGTGIYGYTF. The CDR3, as DNA: TGTGCCAGCAGTAAAGGGACAGGTATTTATGGCTACACCTTC.

This clone was recorded only once. CDR3 sequence: CASSLIGGEDNNEQFF. For the CDR3, the DNA is TGCGCCAGCAGCCTAATCGGGGGAGAAGATAACAATGAGCAGTTCTTC. The chain links TRBV5-1 to TRBJ2-1; the D gene is possibly TRBD2 (6 bases). The CDR3 runs to 16 residues. Between the trimmed V and J ends, which lost 4 bases and 5 bases, there was a span of 19 bases. CDR1 is SGHRS, CDR2 YFSETQ, per germline.

The chain couples TRBV6-4 to TRBJ1-1; 7 bases map to TRBD1. CDR1 MRHNA and CDR2 SNTAGT come from the germline V gene. CDR3 length: 15 residues. Trimming at V came to 6 bases and at J to 3 bases, leaving 10 bases not matched to a gene. The CDR3 nucleotides are TGTGCCAGCAGGACGGAGGACAGGTTGTACACTGAAGCTTTCTTT. It is translated as CASRTEDRLYTEAFF.

The V gene is TRBV5-6, the J gene TRBJ2-7, with 9 bases matching TRBD1. This CDR3 is built from 13 residues. Germline V gene sequence: CDR1 SGHDT, CDR2 YYEEEE. The ends lost 5 bases at V and 5 bases at J; junction bases unmatched: 5. For the CDR3, the DNA is TGTGCCAGCAGTTACGACAGGGGGAACGAGCAGTACTTC. Its protein is CASSYDRGNEQYF.

V gene TRBV9 combines with J gene TRBJ2-2; 8 bases are a match to TRBD2. The germline CDR1 and CDR2 sequences are SGDLS and YYNGEE. This CDR3 has 16 amino acids. J gave up 5 bases and V 0 bases, and 6 bases lay outside the gene matches. The CDR3 DNA follows: TGTGCCAGCAGCGTAGGGAGCGGGAGAGGAACCGGGGAGCTGTTTTTT. This sequence encodes CASSVGSGRGTGELFF.

CDR3 sequence reads: CASSFAGGTQYF. CDR3 nucleotide sequence: TGTGCCAGCAGCTTCGCCGGAGGTACGCAGTATTTT. The chain employs TRBV5-6 and TRBJ2-3; possible D gene TRBD2, 5 bases. Trimming left V 2 bases short and J 8 bases short, with 9 bases between. The CDR3 covers 12 residues. Germline values: CDR1 SGHDT, CDR2 YYEEEE.

This chain links TRBV6-6 with TRBJ2-1, with 7 bases matching TRBD2. Germline V gene sequence: CDR1 MNHNY, CDR2 SVGAGI (reference sequence). The trim removed 2 bases at V and 3 bases at J, leaving 7 bases unmatched. This CDR3 comprises 16 residues. CDR3 residues: CASSYTTGGGYNEQFF. CDR3 sequence (DNA): TGTGCCAGCAGTTACACTACGGGAGGAGGCTACAATGAGCAGTTCTTC.

The chain recombines TRBV5-1 with TRBJ2-1; 10 nucleotides agree with TRBD2. This CDR3 spans 16 amino acids. The germline V gene encodes CDR1 SGHRS and CDR2 YFSETQ. Trimming cost V 4 bases and J 5 bases; bases outside gene matches: 9. CDR3 DNA sequence: TGCGCCAGCAGCCCTCTAGCGGGAGCTGAAAACAATGAGCAGTTCTTC. Its protein product is CASSPLAGAENNEQFF.

In nucleotides, the CDR3 is TGTGCCAGCAGTCCAACTTATGAGCAGTTCTTC. Translation: CASSPTYEQFF. The chain employs TRBV6-1 and TRBJ2-1; D is ambiguous. V shed 5 bases and J shed 8 bases, with 7 bases lying between them. The CDR3 consists of 11 residues. Germline-derived CDR1 and CDR2 are MNHNS and SASEGT.

This clone was detected only once. The chain joins TRBV19 to TRBJ2-3, with 11 bases lining up with TRBD2. V lost 8 bases and J lost 5; bases outside the gene matches: 6. CDR3 length: 14 amino acids. CDR1 and CDR2 (germline): LNHDA, SQIVND (reference sequence). CDR3: CASFSGREIDTQYF. In DNA form, the CDR3 reads TGTGCCAGTTTTAGCGGGAGGGAAATAGATACGCAGTATTTT. The full variable domain, completed using reference TRBV19 and TRBJ2-3, is DGGITQSPKYLFRKEGQNVTLSCEQNLNHDAMYWYRQDPGQGLRLIYYSQIVNDFQKGDIAEGYSVSREKKESFPLTVTSAQKNPTAFYLCASFSGREIDTQYFGPGTRLTVL.

V gene TRBV13 combines with J gene TRBJ1-2; 9 bases are shared with TRBD1. The junction had 6 bases not matched to a gene; V was cut back by 5 bases and J by 8 bases. This CDR3 is 13 amino acids long. Germline V lookup: CDR1 PRHDT, CDR2 FYEKMQ (reference sequence). In nucleotides, the CDR3 is TGTGCCAGCAGCCAAGGGACAGGGAGAGGCTACACCTTC. It specifies CASSQGTGRGYTF.

The chain joins TRBV5-8 to TRBJ2-3; D remains ambiguous. Germline-derived CDR1 and CDR2 are SGHTS and YDEGEE. This CDR3 region has 15 residues. Trimming removed 0 bases at V and 4 bases at J, with 12 bases between. CDR3 DNA sequence: TGTGCCAGCAGCTTGGGGAGTTTGTGGGCAGATACGCAGTATTTT. This translates into CASSLGSLWADTQYF.

This clone has a single count. The chain is built from TRBV7-2 and TRBJ2-3; 15 positions match TRBD2. Germline CDR1 is SGHTA and CDR2 is FQGNSA. With V trimmed by 6 bases and J by 5 bases, 9 bases remained unmatched. The CDR3 totals 17 residues. CDR3 sequence reads: CASSYRTSGRGGDTQYF. In DNA form, the CDR3 reads TGTGCCAGCAGTTACCGGACTAGCGGGAGGGGTGGAGATACGCAGTATTTT.

The V gene is TRBV4-1, the J gene TRBJ1-3; 7 nucleotides agree with TRBD1. The CDR3 sequence is 15 residues long. V lost 1 base, J lost 2 bases, and 2 bases stayed unmatched. The germline V gene encodes CDR1 MGHRA and CDR2 YSYEKL. The CDR3 nucleotides read TGCGCCAGCAGCCAAGGACAGGGAGCTGGAAACACCATATATTTT. It codes for CASSQGQGAGNTIYF.

This rearrangement joins TRBV27 to TRBJ1-2; D is possibly TRBD1 (6 bases). The CDR3 has 12 residues. Germline loops: CDR1 MNHEY, CDR2 SMNVEV (reference sequence). The V gene lost 3 bases and the J gene lost 7 bases, with 9 bases spanning the gap. The CDR3 loop reads CASSLGGGGYTF. The CDR3 coding sequence is TGTGCCAGCAGTTTGGGAGGGGGTGGCTACACCTTC.

The chain recombines TRBV6-1 with TRBJ2-7; TRBD1 aligns across 8 bases. The CDR3 covers 13 residues. Germline assignment: CDR1 MNHNS and CDR2 SASEGT. V trimming: 6 bases; J trimming: 2 bases; junction bases outside the gene matches: 3. The DNA for the CDR3 is TGTGCCAGCAGCTGGGGACAGGCCTACGAGCAGTACTTC. It translates to CASSWGQAYEQYF.

The gene calls are TRBV7-3 and TRBJ2-4; 11 nucleotides match TRBD2. CDR3 size: 13 residues. V lost 5 bases and J lost 6; bases outside the gene matches: 0. Per germline, CDR1 SGHTA and CDR2 FQGTGA. CDR3 coding DNA: TGTGCCAGCAGCCTAGCGGGAGGAAACATTCAGTACTTC. Translated, it gives CASSLAGGNIQYF.

The chain uses TRBV5-1 and TRBJ2-1, with 13 bases identical to TRBD2. In germline, CDR1 is SGHRS, CDR2 YFSETQ. This CDR3 is 18 amino acids long. J gave up 2 bases and V 0 bases, and 5 bases lay outside the gene matches. CDR3 loop: CASSLVLAGGPPYNEQFF. The CDR3, as DNA: TGCGCCAGCAGCTTGGTACTAGCGGGAGGGCCCCCCTACAATGAGCAGTTCTTC.

The CDR3 coding sequence is TGTGCCAGCAGCGACCTGACGGAGAGCTCCTACGAGCAGTACTTC. Translated: CASSDLTESSYEQYF. This chain uses TRBV5-6 with TRBJ2-7; D not resolved. The CDR3 covers 15 residues. The V end lost 4 bases, the J end lost 0 bases, and 14 bases lay between the germline ends. The V gene's germline CDR1 is SGHDT and CDR2 YYEEEE.

The count of this clone is one. The chain joins TRBV2 to TRBJ2-3; no reliable D call. The CDR3 is made up of 12 amino acids. Trimming removed 7 bases from V and 2 bases from J, with 7 bases in between. CDR1 is SNHLY and CDR2 is FYNNEI in the germline V gene. The DNA of the CDR3 is TGTGCCAGCAATCAGTACACAGATACGCAGTATTTT. The encoded protein is CASNQYTDTQYF. Complete variable domain (other parts from reference TRBV2 and TRBJ2-3): EPEVTQTPSHQVTQMGQEVILRCVPISNHLYFYWYRQILGQKVEFLVSFYNNEISEKSEIFDDQFSVERPDGSNFTLKIRSTKLEDSAMYFCASNQYTDTQYFGPGTRLTVL.

Worth noting for this clone: Within the sample, other DNA sequences also encode this same CDR3. The chain has TRBV27 and TRBJ2-7; possible D gene TRBD1, 5 bases. The CDR3 has 12 amino acids. CDR1 and CDR2 (germline): MNHEY, SMNVEV (reference sequence). V lost 2 bases to trimming and J lost 3 bases, with 5 bases between them. The DNA for the CDR3 is TGTGCCAGCAGTTTAACAGGCTACGAGCAGTACTTC. Encoded protein: CASSLTGYEQYF.

This chain uses TRBV5-4 with TRBJ2-5; D is ambiguous. The V end was cut by 0 bases, the J end by 4 bases, with 10 bases between. The CDR3 is 14 residues long. Germline V lookup: CDR1 SGHNT, CDR2 YYREEE (reference sequence). The DNA for the CDR3 is TGTGCCAGCAGCTTGGGGTTCAGTCCAGAGACCCAGTACTTC. Residues: CASSLGFSPETQYF. The full variable domain, with the rest looked up from reference TRBV5-4 and TRBJ2-5, is ETGVTQSPTHLIKTRGQQVTLRCSSQSGHNTVSWYQQALGQGPQFIFQYYREEENGRGNFPPRFSGLQFPNYSSELNVNALELDDSALYLCASSLGFSPETQYFGPGTRLLVL.

The genes are TRBV11-2 and TRBJ2-7, with 11 bases lining up with TRBD2. This CDR3 has 14 residues. The V gene end was trimmed by 5 bases and the J gene end by 3 bases; junction bases not matched to a gene: 3. Germline CDR1 and CDR2: SGHAT and FQNNGV. The CDR3: CASSLGLAGYEQYF. The CDR3 DNA is TGTGCCAGCAGCCTAGGACTAGCGGGCTACGAGCAGTACTTC.

This chain uses TRBV29-1 with TRBJ2-3; D remains unclear. The V end lost 4 bases, the J end lost 2 bases, and 13 bases lay between the germline ends. CDR1 is SQVTM, CDR2 ANQGSEA, per germline. This CDR3 spans 14 amino acids. The CDR3 sequence is CSVAGSPNTDTQYF. In nucleotides, the CDR3 is TGCAGCGTTGCAGGCTCCCCTAACACAGATACGCAGTATTTT.

The chain employs TRBV6-1 and TRBJ2-1; tentatively, D is TRBD2 (6 bases). In germline, CDR1 is MNHNS, CDR2 SASEGT. CDR3 length equals 15 residues. The V end lost 3 bases, the J end lost 7 bases, and 16 bases lay between the germline ends. The CDR3 DNA follows: TGTGCCAGCAGTGATGTGGAGGGCCTCGGGAATGAGCAGTTCTTC. It encodes CASSDVEGLGNEQFF.